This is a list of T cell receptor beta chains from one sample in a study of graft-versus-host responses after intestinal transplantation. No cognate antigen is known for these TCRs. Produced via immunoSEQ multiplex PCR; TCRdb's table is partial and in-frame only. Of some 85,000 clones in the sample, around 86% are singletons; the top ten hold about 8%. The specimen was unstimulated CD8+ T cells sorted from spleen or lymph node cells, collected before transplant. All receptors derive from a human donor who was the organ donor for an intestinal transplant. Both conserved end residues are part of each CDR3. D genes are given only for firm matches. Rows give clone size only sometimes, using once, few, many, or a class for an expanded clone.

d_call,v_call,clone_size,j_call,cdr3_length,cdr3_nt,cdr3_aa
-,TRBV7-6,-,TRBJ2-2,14,TGTGCCAGCAGCCTCGCTGGAGGGACCGGGGAGCTGTTTTTT,CASSLAGGTGELFF
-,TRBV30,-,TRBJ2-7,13,TGTGCCTGGAGTCTTCTTTCGGGCGACGAGCAGTACTTC,CAWSLLSGDEQYF
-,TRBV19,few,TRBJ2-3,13,TGTGCCAGTAATGAGGGGTCCACAGATACGCAGTATTTT,CASNEGSTDTQYF
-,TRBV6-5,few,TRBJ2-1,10,TGTGTTGCAGGCTACAATGAGCAGTTCTTC,CVAGYNEQFF
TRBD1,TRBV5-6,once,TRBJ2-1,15,TGTGCCAGCAGCTGGCCGACAGGGGCGAGGGATGAGCAGTTCTTC,CASSWPTGARDEQFF
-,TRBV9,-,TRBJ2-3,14,TGTGCCAGCAGCGTCGGACGGGCCACAGATACGCAGTATTTT,CASSVGRATDTQYF
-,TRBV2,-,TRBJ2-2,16,TGTGCCAGCAGTGAATTCGAGGAATCGTACACCGGGGAGCTGTTTTTT,CASSEFEESYTGELFF
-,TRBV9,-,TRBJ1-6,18,TGTGCCAGCAGCGTACACCGGGACCGGAGCTCCTATAATTCACCCCTCCACTTT,CASSVHRDRSSYNSPLHF
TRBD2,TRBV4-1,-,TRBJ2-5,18,TGCGCCAGCAGCCAAGATGTCCAGCGGGGGGGGTGGCAAGAGACCCAGTACTTC,CASSQDVQRGGWQETQYF
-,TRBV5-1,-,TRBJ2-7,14,TGCGCCAGCAGCTTGGAGGGCAGCTCCTACGAGCAGTACTTC,CASSLEGSSYEQYF
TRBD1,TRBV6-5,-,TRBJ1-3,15,TGTGCCAGCAGTTACACAGGGGGCCCTGGAAACACCATATATTTT,CASSYTGGPGNTIYF
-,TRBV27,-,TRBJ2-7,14,TGTGCCAGCAGTTTAGGTGATAGCTCCTACGAGCAGTACTTC,CASSLGDSSYEQYF
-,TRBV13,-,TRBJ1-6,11,TGTGCCAGCAGCCCATCCCTGCCCCTCCACTTT,CASSPSLPLHF
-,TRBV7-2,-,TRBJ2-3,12,TGTGCCAGCAGCCGCGCCCCCGGTACGCAGTATTTT,CASSRAPGTQYF
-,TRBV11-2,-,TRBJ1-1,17,TGTGCCAGCAGCTTACACACACGCGGGGTGCCGAACACTGAAGCTTTCTTT,CASSLHTRGVPNTEAFF
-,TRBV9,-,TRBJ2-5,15,TGTGCCAGCAGCGCCCGGGAAGAGGTGGAGGAGACCCAGTACTTC,CASSAREEVEETQYF
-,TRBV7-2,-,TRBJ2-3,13,TGTGCCAGCAGCTGGCAGGGGGGAGATACGCAGTATTTT,CASSWQGGDTQYF